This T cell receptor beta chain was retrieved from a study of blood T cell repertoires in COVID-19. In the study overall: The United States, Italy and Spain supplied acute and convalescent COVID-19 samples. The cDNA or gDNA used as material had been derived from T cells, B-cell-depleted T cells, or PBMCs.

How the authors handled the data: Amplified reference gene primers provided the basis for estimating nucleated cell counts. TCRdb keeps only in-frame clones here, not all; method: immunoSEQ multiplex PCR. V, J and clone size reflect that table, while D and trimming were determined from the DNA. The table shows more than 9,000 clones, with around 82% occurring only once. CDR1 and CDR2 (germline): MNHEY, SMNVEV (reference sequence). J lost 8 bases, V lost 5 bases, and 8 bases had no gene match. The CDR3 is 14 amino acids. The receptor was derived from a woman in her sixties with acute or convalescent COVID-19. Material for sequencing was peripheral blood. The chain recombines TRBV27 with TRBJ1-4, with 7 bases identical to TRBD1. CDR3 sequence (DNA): TGTGCCAGCAGTCCCCACAGGGGCGGGGAAAAACTGTTTTTT. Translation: CASSPHRGGEKLFF.